This is a list of T cell receptor beta chains from one sample in a study of shared clonotypes between healthy human individuals. The assay was immunoSEQ multiplex PCR, and TCRdb's table has in-frame clones only and misses some. The repertoire holds about 2.5 million clones, with just under 95% as singletons. The source material was naive CD4+ T cells from PBMCs. The receptors here all came from a man younger than 35 in good health. Some clones in this sample may be carry-over from other donors' samples. CDR3s include the opening cysteine and the closing phenylalanine or tryptophan. Each record gives: V gene, clone size, D gene, J gene, CDR3 DNA, CDR3 protein. The D gene is left open where the match is weak. The listing skips clone size in some rows; elsewhere it reads once, few, many or a size class.

V gene: TRBV11-2
clone size: -
D gene: -
J gene: TRBJ2-7
CDR3 DNA: TGTGCCAGCAGCTTAGTGGCATTCTACGAGCAGTACTTC
CDR3 protein: CASSLVAFYEQYF

V gene: TRBV6-5
clone size: -
D gene: -
J gene: TRBJ1-6
CDR3 DNA: TGTGCCAGCAGTTACTCGGGTTATAATTCACCCCTCCACTTT
CDR3 protein: CASSYSGYNSPLHF

V gene: TRBV30
clone size: once
D gene: TRBD2
J gene: TRBJ2-1
CDR3 DNA: TGTGCCTCCCGGGTTGCGGGAGTCGGTGAGCAGTTCTTC
CDR3 protein: CASRVAGVGEQFF

V gene: TRBV4-1
clone size: -
D gene: TRBD1
J gene: TRBJ1-4
CDR3 DNA: TGCGCCAGCAGCCAAGATACCGGGACAGGGGAGCTAAGGAGAGAAAAACTGTTTTTT
CDR3 protein: CASSQDTGTGELRREKLFF

V gene: TRBV6-1
clone size: once
D gene: -
J gene: TRBJ2-1
CDR3 DNA: TGTGCCAGCACGGCAGGGAACTACAATGAGCAGTTCTTC
CDR3 protein: CASTAGNYNEQFF

V gene: TRBV13
clone size: -
D gene: -
J gene: TRBJ2-7
CDR3 DNA: TGTGCCAGCAGCCCTACCCCGGGCATGTACGAGCAGTACTTC
CDR3 protein: CASSPTPGMYEQYF

V gene: TRBV5-1
clone size: -
D gene: -
J gene: TRBJ2-7
CDR3 DNA: TGCGCCAGCAGCCCGGCGGCTAGCGAAACCTACGAGCAGTACTTC
CDR3 protein: CASSPAASETYEQYF

V gene: TRBV6-4
clone size: -
D gene: TRBD1
J gene: TRBJ1-1
CDR3 DNA: TGTGCCAGCAGATGGGACAGCAACACTGAAGCTTTCTTT
CDR3 protein: CASRWDSNTEAFF

V gene: TRBV6-1
clone size: -
D gene: -
J gene: TRBJ1-5
CDR3 DNA: TGTGCCAGCAGTGAGCAGACAGTAGGACAGCCCCAGCATTTT
CDR3 protein: CASSEQTVGQPQHF

V gene: TRBV19
clone size: once
D gene: -
J gene: TRBJ1-5
CDR3 DNA: TGTGCCAGTAAGGACAGTAGGGTCAATCAGCCCCAGCATTTT
CDR3 protein: CASKDSRVNQPQHF

V gene: TRBV6-4
clone size: -
D gene: -
J gene: TRBJ1-5
CDR3 DNA: TGTGCCAGCAGTGACGAGCCCTTTAATCAGCCCCAGCATTTT
CDR3 protein: CASSDEPFNQPQHF

V gene: TRBV19
clone size: -
D gene: TRBD1
J gene: TRBJ2-3
CDR3 DNA: TGTGCCAGTAGTATCCGGGACAGGGGGCCAGATACGCAGTATTTT
CDR3 protein: CASSIRDRGPDTQYF

V gene: TRBV4-2
clone size: -
D gene: -
J gene: TRBJ1-4
CDR3 DNA: TGTGCCAGCAGCCACGCCCCCTTGGACATAGCAACTAATGAAAAACTGTTTTTT
CDR3 protein: CASSHAPLDIATNEKLFF

V gene: TRBV4-2
clone size: -
D gene: -
J gene: TRBJ1-2
CDR3 DNA: TGTGCCAGCAGCCAAGATCCCGCAGATACTAACTATGGCTACACCTTC
CDR3 protein: CASSQDPADTNYGYTF

V gene: TRBV5-1
clone size: -
D gene: -
J gene: TRBJ2-3
CDR3 DNA: TGCGCCAGCAGCCCAGCGTTTGATACGCAGTATTTT
CDR3 protein: CASSPAFDTQYF

V gene: TRBV5-5
clone size: -
D gene: TRBD1
J gene: TRBJ2-4
CDR3 DNA: TGTGCCAGCAGCAGGACCGGGACAGACCTAGCCAAAAACATTCAGTACTTC
CDR3 protein: CASSRTGTDLAKNIQYF

V gene: TRBV6-6
clone size: -
D gene: -
J gene: TRBJ2-4
CDR3 DNA: TGTGCCAGCAGCCCTGGACTCCCCAACATTCAGTACTTC
CDR3 protein: CASSPGLPNIQYF

V gene: TRBV2
clone size: -
D gene: TRBD1
J gene: TRBJ2-3
CDR3 DNA: TGTGCCAGCAGACAGGGGACAGATACGCAGTATTTT
CDR3 protein: CASRQGTDTQYF

V gene: TRBV4-1
clone size: -
D gene: TRBD2
J gene: TRBJ2-3
CDR3 DNA: TGCGCCAGCAGCCAGGATAGGTTTAGCGGGAGGTCCCTCCCTAGTACGCAGTATTTT
CDR3 protein: CASSQDRFSGRSLPSTQYF

V gene: TRBV19
clone size: -
D gene: TRBD1
J gene: TRBJ1-2
CDR3 DNA: TGTGCCAGTAGTATGGGAAGACAGGGCTCCTCAACTAACTATGGCTACACCTTC
CDR3 protein: CASSMGRQGSSTNYGYTF

V gene: TRBV7-6
clone size: -
D gene: TRBD2
J gene: TRBJ2-2
CDR3 DNA: TGTGCCAGCAGCTTAAGTAGCTTAGCTAGCGGGAGGACCGGGGAGCTGTTTTTT
CDR3 protein: CASSLSSLASGRTGELFF

V gene: TRBV9
clone size: -
D gene: -
J gene: TRBJ2-3
CDR3 DNA: TGTGCCAGCGGAAGGACTTTAACTAGCACAGATACGCAGTATTTT
CDR3 protein: CASGRTLTSTDTQYF

V gene: TRBV29-1
clone size: -
D gene: -
J gene: TRBJ2-1
CDR3 DNA: TGCAGCGTTGCACTCCCACCGCTTTCCTACAATGAGCAGTTCTTC
CDR3 protein: CSVALPPLSYNEQFF

V gene: TRBV5-1
clone size: -
D gene: TRBD2
J gene: TRBJ2-7
CDR3 DNA: TGCGCCAGCAGGGGAGGGACTAGCGGATCCTACGAGCAGTACTTC
CDR3 protein: CASRGGTSGSYEQYF

V gene: TRBV6-6
clone size: -
D gene: -
J gene: TRBJ2-7
CDR3 DNA: TGTGCCAGCAGTTATCGGCGGTTCTCATCCTACGAGCAGTACTTC
CDR3 protein: CASSYRRFSSYEQYF

V gene: TRBV12-2
clone size: -
D gene: -
J gene: TRBJ1-2
CDR3 DNA: TGTGCAAGTCGCCCCCCGGTGGATGGCTACACCTTC
CDR3 protein: CASRPPVDGYTF

V gene: TRBV14
clone size: -
D gene: -
J gene: TRBJ2-7
CDR3 DNA: TGTGCCAGCAGCCAAGCGGGGGCTCCTCACTACGAGCAGTACTTC
CDR3 protein: CASSQAGAPHYEQYF

V gene: TRBV7-2
clone size: -
D gene: -
J gene: TRBJ2-5
CDR3 DNA: TGTGCCAGCAGCTTAGAGCGGGAAGAGACCCAGTACTTC
CDR3 protein: CASSLEREETQYF

V gene: TRBV7-2
clone size: -
D gene: TRBD1
J gene: TRBJ1-4
CDR3 DNA: TGTGCCAGCAGCTTAGGCAGGGGGTCTAATGAAAAACTGTTTTTT
CDR3 protein: CASSLGRGSNEKLFF

V gene: TRBV19
clone size: -
D gene: -
J gene: TRBJ2-7
CDR3 DNA: TGTGCCAGTAAACGCGGTCAGGGCTACGAGCAGTACTTC
CDR3 protein: CASKRGQGYEQYF

V gene: TRBV20-1
clone size: -
D gene: -
J gene: TRBJ2-1
CDR3 DNA: TGCAGTGCCCGAATGGGTGTATCGCAGTTCTTC
CDR3 protein: CSARMGVSQFF

V gene: TRBV28
clone size: -
D gene: -
J gene: TRBJ1-1
CDR3 DNA: TGTGCCAGCAGTTTACGGGGATTAATGAACACTGAAGCTTTCTTT
CDR3 protein: CASSLRGLMNTEAFF

V gene: TRBV19
clone size: -
D gene: TRBD1
J gene: TRBJ2-7
CDR3 DNA: TGTGCCAGCGCCAACAGGGGGCTCCCGTACGAGCAGTACTTC
CDR3 protein: CASANRGLPYEQYF

V gene: TRBV5-1
clone size: -
D gene: -
J gene: TRBJ2-2
CDR3 DNA: TGCGCCAGCAGCTGGAGTCGGGGGATTGCCGGGGAGCTGTTTTTT
CDR3 protein: CASSWSRGIAGELFF

V gene: TRBV27
clone size: -
D gene: TRBD1
J gene: TRBJ1-5
CDR3 DNA: TGTGCCAGCAGTTTTAGGGGGCCCAATCAGCCCCAGCATTTT
CDR3 protein: CASSFRGPNQPQHF

V gene: TRBV19
clone size: -
D gene: -
J gene: TRBJ1-1
CDR3 DNA: TGTGCCAGTAGTATCACGAGCACTGAAGCTTTCTTT
CDR3 protein: CASSITSTEAFF

V gene: TRBV6-6
clone size: -
D gene: -
J gene: TRBJ1-4
CDR3 DNA: TGTGCCAGCAGTTTTGGCGGGGTGGGGACTAATGAAAAACTGTTTTTT
CDR3 protein: CASSFGGVGTNEKLFF

V gene: TRBV28
clone size: few
D gene: -
J gene: TRBJ1-2
CDR3 DNA: TGTGCCAGCACCCCCCCACAGACTGGCGGCTACACCTTC
CDR3 protein: CASTPPQTGGYTF

V gene: TRBV28
clone size: once
D gene: TRBD1
J gene: TRBJ2-2
CDR3 DNA: TGTGCCAGCAGGAGGACAGGGATCCCCGGGGAGCTGTTTTTT
CDR3 protein: CASRRTGIPGELFF

V gene: TRBV5-1
clone size: -
D gene: TRBD2
J gene: TRBJ2-7
CDR3 DNA: TGCGCCAGCAGCTTGGGGGAGGGGTATTCCTACGAGCAGTACTTC
CDR3 protein: CASSLGEGYSYEQYF

V gene: TRBV30
clone size: -
D gene: -
J gene: TRBJ1-3
CDR3 DNA: TGTGCCTGGAGTCTGGGGGTCTCTGGAAACACCATATATTTT
CDR3 protein: CAWSLGVSGNTIYF

V gene: TRBV29-1
clone size: once
D gene: TRBD2
J gene: TRBJ2-5
CDR3 DNA: TGCAGCGTTGAACTCGCGGGAGCCCGAGAGACCCAGTACTTC
CDR3 protein: CSVELAGARETQYF

V gene: TRBV2
clone size: few
D gene: -
J gene: TRBJ1-1
CDR3 DNA: TGTGCCAGCAGTGACCGGCAGGAGAACACTGAAGCTTTCTTT
CDR3 protein: CASSDRQENTEAFF

V gene: TRBV7-9
clone size: -
D gene: -
J gene: TRBJ2-3
CDR3 DNA: TGTGCCAGCAGCCCGGCGGTGGGGGATACGCAGTATTTT
CDR3 protein: CASSPAVGDTQYF

V gene: TRBV29-1
clone size: -
D gene: -
J gene: TRBJ2-7
CDR3 DNA: TGCAGCGTTGCGGCAAGTCATGCGATCTACGAGCAGTACTTC
CDR3 protein: CSVAASHAIYEQYF

V gene: TRBV5-8
clone size: -
D gene: TRBD1
J gene: TRBJ1-1
CDR3 DNA: TGTGCCAGCAGCCCCCTGGACAGGCTCAAGGAAGCTTTCTTT
CDR3 protein: CASSPLDRLKEAFF

V gene: TRBV7-2
clone size: -
D gene: -
J gene: TRBJ2-7
CDR3 DNA: TGTGCCAGCAGCCTACGACGTGGGGTAGCTTGGGAGCAGTACTTC
CDR3 protein: CASSLRRGVAWEQYF

V gene: TRBV2
clone size: -
D gene: -
J gene: TRBJ2-3
CDR3 DNA: TGTGCCAGCAGTCTATGGGGGCGGGAGAGGGGCCCCACAGATACGCAGTATTTT
CDR3 protein: CASSLWGRERGPTDTQYF

V gene: TRBV4-1
clone size: -
D gene: TRBD1
J gene: TRBJ1-4
CDR3 DNA: TGCGCCAGCAGCCAATCCGGGACAGCCAAGGAAAAACTGTTTTTT
CDR3 protein: CASSQSGTAKEKLFF

V gene: TRBV28
clone size: -
D gene: TRBD2
J gene: TRBJ2-4
CDR3 DNA: TGTGCCAGCAGCCTAGCGGGAGGACAATTAAACATTCAGTACTTC
CDR3 protein: CASSLAGGQLNIQYF

V gene: TRBV5-1
clone size: once
D gene: TRBD1
J gene: TRBJ2-3
CDR3 DNA: TGCGCCAGCAGCGGTGGGACAGGGGGTGGTGATACGCAGTATTTT
CDR3 protein: CASSGGTGGGDTQYF